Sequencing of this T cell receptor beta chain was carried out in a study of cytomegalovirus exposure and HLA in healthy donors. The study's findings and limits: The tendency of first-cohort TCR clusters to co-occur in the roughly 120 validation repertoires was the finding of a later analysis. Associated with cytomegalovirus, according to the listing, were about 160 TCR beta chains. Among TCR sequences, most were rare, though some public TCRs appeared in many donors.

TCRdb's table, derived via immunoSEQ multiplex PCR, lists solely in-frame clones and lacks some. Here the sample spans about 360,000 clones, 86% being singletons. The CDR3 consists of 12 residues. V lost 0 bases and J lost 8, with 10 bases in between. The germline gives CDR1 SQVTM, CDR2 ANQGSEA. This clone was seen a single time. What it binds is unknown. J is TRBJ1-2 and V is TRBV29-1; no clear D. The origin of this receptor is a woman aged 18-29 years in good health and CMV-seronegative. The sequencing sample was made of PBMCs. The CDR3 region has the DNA TGCAGCGTTGAAGAGGGAGGGTACGGCTACACCTTC. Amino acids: CSVEEGGYGYTF.